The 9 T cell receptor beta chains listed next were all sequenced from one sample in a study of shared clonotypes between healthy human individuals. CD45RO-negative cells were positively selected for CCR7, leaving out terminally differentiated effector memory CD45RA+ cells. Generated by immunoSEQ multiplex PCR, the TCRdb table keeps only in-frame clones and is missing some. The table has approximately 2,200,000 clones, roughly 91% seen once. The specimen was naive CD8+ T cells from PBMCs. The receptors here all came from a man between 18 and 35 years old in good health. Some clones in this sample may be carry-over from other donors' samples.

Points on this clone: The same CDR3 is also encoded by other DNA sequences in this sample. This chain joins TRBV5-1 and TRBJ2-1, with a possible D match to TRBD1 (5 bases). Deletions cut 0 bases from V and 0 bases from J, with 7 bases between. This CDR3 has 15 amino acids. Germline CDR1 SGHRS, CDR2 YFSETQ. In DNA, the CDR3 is TGCGCCAGCAGCTTGGACAGGAGCTCCTACAATGAGCAGTTCTTC. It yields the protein CASSLDRSSYNEQFF.

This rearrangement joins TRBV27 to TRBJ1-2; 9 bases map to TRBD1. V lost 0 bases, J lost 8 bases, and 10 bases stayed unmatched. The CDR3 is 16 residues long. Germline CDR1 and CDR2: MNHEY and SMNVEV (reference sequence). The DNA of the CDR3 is TGTGCCAGCAGTTTATCGTCCGGGACAGGGAGAGTGGGCTACACCTTC. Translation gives CASSLSSGTGRVGYTF.

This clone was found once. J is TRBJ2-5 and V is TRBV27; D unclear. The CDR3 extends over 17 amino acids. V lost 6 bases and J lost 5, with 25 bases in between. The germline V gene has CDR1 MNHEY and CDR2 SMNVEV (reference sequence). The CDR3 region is CASRHAGPRGGWETQYF. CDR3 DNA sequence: TGTGCCAGCAGGCACGCCGGGCCGAGAGGCGGCTGGGAGACCCAGTACTTC.

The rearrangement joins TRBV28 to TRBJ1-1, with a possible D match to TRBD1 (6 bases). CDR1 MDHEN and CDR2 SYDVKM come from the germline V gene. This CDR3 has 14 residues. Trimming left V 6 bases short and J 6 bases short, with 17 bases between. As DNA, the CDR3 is TGTGCCAGCAGCCGCTCTCGGGGGGCCGCTGAAGCTTTCTTT. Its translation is CASSRSRGAAEAFF.

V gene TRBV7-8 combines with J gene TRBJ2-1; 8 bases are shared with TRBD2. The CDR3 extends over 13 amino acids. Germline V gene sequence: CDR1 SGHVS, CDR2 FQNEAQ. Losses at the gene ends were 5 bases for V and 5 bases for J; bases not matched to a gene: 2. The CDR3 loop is CASSLGRDNEQFF. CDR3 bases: TGTGCCAGCAGCCTCGGGAGGGACAATGAGCAGTTCTTC.

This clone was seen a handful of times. CDR3 sequence reads: CASSLCPGCEAFF. The CDR3 coding sequence is TGTGCCAGCAGTTTATGCCCGGGCTGCGAAGCTTTCTTT. This sequence joins TRBV27 and TRBJ1-1; D is uncertain. The CDR3 runs 13 residues. Germline CDR1 MNHEY, CDR2 SMNVEV (reference sequence). Trimming removed 1 base from V and 8 bases from J, with 11 bases in between.

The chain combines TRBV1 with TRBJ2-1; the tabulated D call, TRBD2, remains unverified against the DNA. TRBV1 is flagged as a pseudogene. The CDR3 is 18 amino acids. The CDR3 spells CTSSQGGNSGSSYNEQFF. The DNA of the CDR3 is TGCACCAGCAGCCAGGGAGGGAATAGCGGGAGCTCCTACAATGAGCAGTTCTTC.

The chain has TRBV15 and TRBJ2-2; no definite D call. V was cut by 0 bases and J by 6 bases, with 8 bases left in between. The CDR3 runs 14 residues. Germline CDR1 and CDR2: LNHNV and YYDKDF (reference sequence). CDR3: CATSRDEVSGELFF. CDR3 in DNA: TGTGCCACCAGCAGAGATGAGGTTTCCGGGGAGCTGTTTTTT.

Here the CDR3 reads CATAGRDSSNEKLFF. The DNA of the CDR3 is TGTGCCACCGCGGGCCGGGACAGCTCGAATGAAAAACTGTTTTTT. This sequence joins TRBV15 and TRBJ1-4; 7 positions agree with TRBD1. Germline loops: CDR1 LNHNV, CDR2 YYDKDF (reference sequence). The V segment lost 8 bases and the J segment 5 bases; nucleotides outside the gene matches: 11. CDR3 length equals 15 residues. The entire variable domain, with the rest obtained from reference TRBV15 and TRBJ1-4, is as follows: DAMVIQNPRYQVTQFGKPVTLSCSQTLNHNVMYWYQQKSSQAPKLLFHYYDKDFNNEADTPDNFQSRRPNTSFCFLDIRSPGLGDTAMYLCATAGRDSSNEKLFFGSGTQLSVL.